This T cell receptor beta chain was recorded in a study of identical twins. This clonotype was counted between two and nine times. What it binds is unknown. The V end lost 5 bases, the J end lost 4 bases, and 14 bases lay between the germline ends. The CDR3 length is 14 residues. Per the germline V gene, CDR1 is MNHEY and CDR2 is SMNVEV (reference sequence). Using its own MiXCR run on the 5' RACE reads, TCRdb lists one record per CDR3 protein. The repertoire includes around 240,000 distinct CDR3 sequences, about 11% of them detected once, and roughly 10% sits in the top ten. The study, taken as a whole, reports: The models systematically underestimated how much out-of-frame TCR alpha was shared in monozygotic twins. These conclusions were based on statistical analysis (cross-sectional, not following the same donors). Reduced insertions were recorded for abundant cord blood beta clonotypes, with no such pattern in memory repertoires.

This clonotype originated in a man aged 45-65 years in good health. Sequencing was done on a sample of memory T cells sorted from blood. This rearrangement joins TRBV27 to TRBJ1-1; perhaps TRBD1 as D (6 bases). CDR3: CASSPTGLGTEAFF. The DNA of the CDR3 is TGTGCCAGCAGTCCTACAGGGTTGGGCACTGAAGCTTTCTTT.